This is a list of T cell receptor beta chains from one sample in a study of blood T cells in healthy people across ages. TCRdb fed the 5' RACE reads into MiXCR, producing one record per CDR3 protein. The table includes roughly 730,000 distinct CDR3 sequences, about 56% detected once. Sequenced material: blood. These receptor sequences come from a middle-aged man in good health. The conserved cysteine and the conserved F or W are not part of the CDR3 here.

15,TRBJ2-1,TRBV7-9,ASSLRIGVRSYNEQF
14,TRBJ2-1,TRBV5-1,ASSPAGDPSYNEQF
14,TRBJ2-2,TRBV4-3,ASSQDYGTNTGELF
11,TRBJ2-3,TRBV29-1,SVDRGGVDTQY
12,TRBJ2-2,TRBV29-1,SVSLSGNTGELF
11,TRBJ2-1,TRBV12-3/TRBV12-4,ASSPLSDGEQF
12,TRBJ2-7,TRBV20-1,SARPRERPYEQY
11,TRBJ1-2,TRBV20-1,SASEGVDYGYT
15,TRBJ2-3,TRBV3-1,ASSQTLGGAPTDTQY
12,TRBJ2-1,TRBV20-1,SASLLVSYNEQF
6,TRBJ1-2,TRBV29-1,SAYGYT
15,TRBJ2-1,TRBV9,ASSVLPGLADSGEQF
10,TRBJ1-6,TRBV27,ASSERNSPLH
11,TRBJ2-5,TRBV2,AIKQQYQETQY
11,NA,TRBV12-3/TRBV12-4,ASRTSGTYEQY
12,NA,TRBV27,ASTGQGKSNEQY
11,TRBJ1-1,TRBV4-1,ASSQAGVVEAF
11,TRBJ2-4,TRBV5-1,ASSLAGLNIQY
13,TRBJ1-5,TRBV6-2/TRBV6-3,ASSYQGAGNQPQH
15,TRBJ2-6,TRBV5-1,ASSLEVQGSGANVLT
14,TRBJ2-3,TRBV24-1,ATSDRTSGTTDTQY
13,TRBJ2-6,TRBV5-1,ASSSDGSGANVLT
13,TRBJ2-3,TRBV4-1,ASSQGLAGTDTQY
10,TRBJ1-1,TRBV11-2,ASSRDRLEAF
14,TRBJ2-2,TRBV28,ASSLDLSPGTGELF
9,TRBJ2-5,TRBV25-1,ASSVASVQY
15,TRBJ2-3,TRBV12-3/TRBV12-4,ASSLLWTSGGGDTQY
13,TRBJ1-2,TRBV10-3,AISEGRQGHYGYT
15,TRBJ2-5,TRBV7-2,ASSLFRGTGYAETQY
12,NA,TRBV25-1,ASSEQVVGKTQY
16,TRBJ2-7,TRBV6-2/TRBV6-3,ASSYSISGTSVYNEQY
16,NA,TRBV7-9,ASSYPPEGGIDYNEQY
15,TRBJ1-5,TRBV4-2,ASSQDLLQGRHQPQH
13,NA,TRBV6-4,ASSDPGLAEYEQY
12,TRBJ1-2,TRBV29-1,SGLLGGLSAGYT
12,NA,TRBV20-1,SASLQGVGNIQY